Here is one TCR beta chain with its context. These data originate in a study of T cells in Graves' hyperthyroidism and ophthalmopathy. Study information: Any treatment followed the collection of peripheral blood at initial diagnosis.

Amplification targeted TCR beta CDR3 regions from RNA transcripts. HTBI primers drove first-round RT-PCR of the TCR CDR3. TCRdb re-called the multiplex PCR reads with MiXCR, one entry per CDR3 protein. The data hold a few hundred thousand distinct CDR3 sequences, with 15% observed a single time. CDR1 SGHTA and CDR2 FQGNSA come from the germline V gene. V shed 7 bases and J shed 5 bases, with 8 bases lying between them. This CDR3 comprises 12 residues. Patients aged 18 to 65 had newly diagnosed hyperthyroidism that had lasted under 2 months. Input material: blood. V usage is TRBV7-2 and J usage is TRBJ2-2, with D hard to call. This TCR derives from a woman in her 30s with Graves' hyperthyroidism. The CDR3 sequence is CASNRLTGELFF. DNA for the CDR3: TGTGCCAGCAATCGGCTGACCGGGGAGCTGTTTTTT.